Listed below are T cell receptor beta chains from one sample, sequenced in a study of response to subunit inactivated influenza vaccine. Each CDR3 protein is one row after TCRdb ran MiXCR on the RT-PCR reads. The sample lists 650,000 to 700,000 distinct CDR3 sequences, approximately 14% occurring once. This specimen was PBMCs from blood, taken about 13 days after vaccination. The receptors stem from a man in his forties or fifties who received an inactivated influenza vaccine. Both conserved end residues are part of each CDR3. D genes are given only for firm matches. The size field is filled for only some rows; it gives once, few, many or a size class.

D	size	V	J	CDR3	DNA
TRBD1	few	TRBV7-2	TRBJ1-1	CASSPMTGFGTEAFF	TGTGCCAGCAGCCCTATGACAGGGTTCGGCACTGAAGCTTTCTTT
.	few	TRBV7-3	TRBJ2-3	CASSFSLDTQYF	TGTGCCAGCAGCTTCTCCCTGGATACGCAGTATTTT
TRBD1	few	TRBV6-2/TRBV6-3	TRBJ1-2	CASSVTGDYGYTF	TGTGCCAGCAGCGTGACAGGGGACTATGGCTACACCTTC
.	.	TRBV6-1	TRBJ1-4	CASSKKGTNEKLFF	TGTGCCAGCAGTAAGAAGGGAACTAATGAAAAACTGTTTTTT
TRBD1	.	TRBV10-3	TRBJ2-7	CAIRIAGQGDYEQYF	TGTGCCATCAGGATCGCTGGACAGGGTGATTACGAGCAGTACTTC
TRBD1	few	TRBV4-1	TRBJ1-6	CASTRDRGDSPLHF	TGCGCCAGCACCCGGGACAGGGGAGATTCACCCCTCCACTTT
TRBD2	.	TRBV3-1	TRBJ2-7	CASSPASGAFYEQYF	TGTGCCAGCAGCCCCGCTAGCGGAGCCTTCTACGAGCAGTACTTC
TRBD2	.	TRBV3-1	TRBJ2-7	CASSLNPGTSGHEQYF	TGTGCCAGCAGCCTAAATCCCGGGACTAGCGGCCACGAGCAGTACTTC
.	few	TRBV5-4	TRBJ2-5	CASSLGARGLQETQYF	TGTGCCAGCAGCTTGGGGGCCAGGGGCCTCCAAGAGACCCAGTACTTC
.	few	TRBV20-1	TRBJ1-5	CSARDIAGGQPQHF	TGCAGTGCTAGAGATATTGCTGGGGGTCAGCCCCAGCATTTT
.	.	TRBV7-3	TRBJ1-1	CASSPSTNTEAFF	TGTGCCAGCAGCCCTTCGACGAACACTGAAGCTTTCTTT
.	few	TRBV10-3	TRBJ1-4	CAISAVATNEKLFF	TGTGCCATCAGTGCCGTTGCAACTAATGAAAAACTGTTTTTT
.	many	TRBV9	TRBJ1-2	CASSVGIGGVHGYTF	TGTGCCAGCAGCGTAGGCATTGGAGGGGTTCATGGCTACACCTTC
.	many	TRBV18	TRBJ2-5	CASSPDNQETQYF	TGTGCCAGCTCACCGGACAACCAAGAGACCCAGTACTTC
TRBD1	.	TRBV7-9	TRBJ1-1	CASSPGTVEAFF	TGTGCCAGCAGCCCCGGGACAGTTGAAGCTTTCTTT
.	few	TRBV4-3	TRBJ2-1	CASSQLQGHEQFF	TGCGCCAGCAGCCAGCTACAGGGTCATGAGCAGTTCTTC
.	.	TRBV6-2/TRBV6-3	TRBJ2-1	CASSWGSGSSYNEQFF	TGTGCCAGCAGTTGGGGTAGCGGTAGCTCCTACAATGAGCAGTTCTTC
TRBD1	.	TRBV6-1	TRBJ1-5	CASSLRDRLQPQHF	TGTGCCAGCAGCCTCCGGGACAGGCTCCAGCCCCAGCATTTT
TRBD2	few	TRBV9	TRBJ2-1	CASSVAAGGLYNEQFF	TGTGCCAGCAGCGTAGCGGCGGGGGGCTTATACAATGAGCAGTTCTTC
TRBD2	.	TRBV6-4	TRBJ2-2	CASRPRTSGKNTGELFF	TGTGCCAGCAGACCCAGGACTAGCGGGAAGAACACCGGGGAGCTGTTTTTT
.	.	TRBV14	TRBJ2-7	CASSHLNRDKYEQYF	TGTGCCAGCAGCCATCTAAACCGGGACAAGTACGAGCAGTACTTC
.	.	TRBV6-1	TRBJ2-3	CASIRERRGTDTQYF	TGTGCCAGCATCCGGGAGAGGAGGGGCACAGATACGCAGTATTTT
TRBD1	.	TRBV4-1	TRBJ1-4	CASSQTGGSEKLFF	TGCGCCAGCAGCCAAACAGGGGGGAGTGAAAAACTGTTTTTT
.	few	TRBV18	TRBJ1-2	CASSPSGNYGYTF	TGTGCCAGCTCACCAAGTGGCAACTATGGCTACACCTTC
.	.	TRBV7-3	TRBJ1-1	CASSRDGGTEAFF	TGTGCCAGCAGTAGGGACGGGGGCACTGAAGCTTTCTTT
TRBD2	.	TRBV29-1	TRBJ2-3	CSVAGGSGRITDTQYF	TGCAGCGTCGCGGGGGGTAGCGGGAGGATAACAGATACGCAGTATTTT
TRBD1	few	TRBV7-2	TRBJ1-2	CAIGGGQGPLYGYTF	TGTGCCATAGGGGGGGGACAGGGCCCACTCTATGGCTACACCTTC
.	.	TRBV7-2	TRBJ1-2	CASSLARRQTYGYTF	TGTGCCAGCAGCTTAGCTAGGCGGCAAACCTATGGCTACACCTTC
.	few	TRBV2	TRBJ2-1	CASISTQGRSYNEQFF	TGTGCCAGCATCTCCACCCAGGGCCGTTCCTACAATGAGCAGTTCTTC
.	few	TRBV29-1	TRBJ1-1	CSVSQRQNTEAFF	TGCAGCGTTAGTCAAAGGCAGAACACTGAAGCTTTCTTT
.	few	TRBV20-1	TRBJ1-1	CSAVFAEAFF	TGCAGTGCGGTATTCGCGGAAGCTTTCTTT
TRBD2	few	TRBV5-1	TRBJ2-3	CASSLSLAMMGGQYF	TGCGCCAGCAGCTTGTCACTAGCGATGATGGGGGGGCAGTATTTT
.	few	TRBV4-3	TRBJ2-1	CASSQALDRDTDEQFF	TGCGCCAGCAGCCAGGCCTTGGACAGAGATACAGATGAGCAGTTCTTC
.	many	TRBV4-2	TRBJ2-2	CASSQAFGVNTGELFF	TGTGCCAGCAGCCAAGCGTTCGGAGTTAACACCGGGGAGCTGTTTTTT
.	.	TRBV11-2	TRBJ2-7	CASSPRQSVGLEQYF	TGTGCCAGCAGCCCTCGACAAAGCGTGGGTCTCGAGCAGTACTTC
.	.	TRBV7-2	TRBJ2-3	CASSSGVRADTQYF	TGTGCCAGCAGCTCCGGAGTTAGGGCAGATACGCAGTATTTT
.	few	TRBV20-1	TRBJ1-2	CSARSDGYTF	TGCAGTGCTAGAAGCGATGGCTACACCTTC
.	.	TRBV3-1	TRBJ2-5	CASSQTRDLLWTQYF	TGTGCCAGCAGCCAAACCCGGGACCTCCTTTGGACCCAGTACTTC
.	many	TRBV12-3/TRBV12-4	TRBJ2-7	CASSFRRPYEQYF	TGTGCCAGCAGTTTCCGGAGACCCTACGAGCAGTACTTC
TRBD1	few	TRBV7-2	TRBJ1-5	CASSLRQGGGQPQHF	TGTGCCAGCAGTCTAAGACAGGGGGGCGGGCAGCCCCAGCATTTT
TRBD2	few	TRBV29-1	TRBJ2-1	CSVGLAGVYNEQFF	TGCAGCGTTGGACTAGCGGGAGTATACAATGAGCAGTTCTTC
.	.	TRBV27	TRBJ2-1	CASSLEQYPSYNEQFF	TGTGCCAGCAGTTTGGAGCAATACCCCTCCTACAATGAGCAGTTCTTC
TRBD1	.	TRBV10-3	TRBJ2-5	CAISGGQGLVVGEAQYF	TGTGCCATCAGTGGGGGACAGGGCCTAGTTGTGGGAGAGGCCCAGTACTTC
.	.	TRBV5-1	TRBJ1-4	CASSPFRPKLFF	TGCGCCAGCAGCCCCTTCCGGCCAAAACTGTTTTTT
.	few	TRBV5-1	TRBJ2-7	CASSPEGQAEQYF	TGCGCCAGCAGCCCGGAAGGCCAAGCCGAGCAGTACTTC
.	.	TRBV6-2/TRBV6-3	TRBJ2-7	CASSYSIGLDYEQYF	TGTGCCAGCAGTTACTCGATTGGGCTCGACTACGAGCAGTACTTC
TRBD2	few	TRBV6-2/TRBV6-3	TRBJ2-4	CASSEGLAVFKNIQYF	TGTGCCAGCAGTGAGGGACTAGCTGTTTTCAAAAACATTCAGTACTTC
TRBD1	.	TRBV9	TRBJ2-5	CASSVEGDRAETQYF	TGTGCCAGCAGCGTAGAGGGGGACAGGGCGGAGACCCAGTACTTC
TRBD2	.	TRBV4-2	TRBJ2-3	CASSQGASGGSPDTQYF	TGTGCCAGCAGCCAGGGAGCTAGCGGGGGTTCCCCAGATACGCAGTATTTT
TRBD2	.	TRBV5-1	TRBJ2-7	CASSISGRDYEQYF	TGCGCCAGCAGCATTAGCGGGAGGGACTACGAGCAGTACTTC
TRBD2	few	TRBV7-9	TRBJ2-1	CASSMTSGRVEQFF	TGTGCCAGCAGCATGACTAGCGGGAGGGTTGAGCAGTTCTTC
.	.	TRBV10-3	TRBJ1-4	CAISDGGTTNEKLFF	TGTGCCATCAGTGATGGGGGGACCACTAATGAAAAACTGTTTTTT